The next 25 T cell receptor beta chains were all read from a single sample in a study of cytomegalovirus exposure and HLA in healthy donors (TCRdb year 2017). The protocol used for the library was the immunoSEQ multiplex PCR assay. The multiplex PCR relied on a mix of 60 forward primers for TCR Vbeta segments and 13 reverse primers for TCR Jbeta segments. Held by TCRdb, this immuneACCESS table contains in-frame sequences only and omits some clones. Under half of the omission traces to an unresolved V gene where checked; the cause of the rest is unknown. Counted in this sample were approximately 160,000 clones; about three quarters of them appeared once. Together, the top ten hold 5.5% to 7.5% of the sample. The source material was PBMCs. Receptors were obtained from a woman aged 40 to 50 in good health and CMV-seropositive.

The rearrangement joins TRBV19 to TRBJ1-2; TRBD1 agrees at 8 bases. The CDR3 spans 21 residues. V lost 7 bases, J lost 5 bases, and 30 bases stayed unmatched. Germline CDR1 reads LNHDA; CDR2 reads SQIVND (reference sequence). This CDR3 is CASTFRAGTGNLSLQGYGYTF. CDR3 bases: TGTGCCAGTACTTTTAGGGCCGGGACAGGAAATCTTTCTCTCCAGGGGTATGGCTACACCTTC. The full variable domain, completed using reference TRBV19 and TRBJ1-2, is DGGITQSPKYLFRKEGQNVTLSCEQNLNHDAMYWYRQDPGQGLRLIYYSQIVNDFQKGDIAEGYSVSREKKESFPLTVTSAQKNPTAFYLCASTFRAGTGNLSLQGYGYTFGSGTRLTVV.

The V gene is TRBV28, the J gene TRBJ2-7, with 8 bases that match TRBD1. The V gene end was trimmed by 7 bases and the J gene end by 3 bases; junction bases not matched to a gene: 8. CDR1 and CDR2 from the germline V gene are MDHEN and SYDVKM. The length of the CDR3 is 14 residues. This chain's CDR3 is CASTRTGNSYEQYF. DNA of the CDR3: TGTGCCAGCACTCGGACAGGGAATAGCTACGAGCAGTACTTC.

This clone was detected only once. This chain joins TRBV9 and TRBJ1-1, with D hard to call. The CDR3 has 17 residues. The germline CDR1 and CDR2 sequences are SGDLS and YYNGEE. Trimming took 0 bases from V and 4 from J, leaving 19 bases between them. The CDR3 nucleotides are TGTGCCAGCAGCGTAGTCTCAGGTCCCGTTTCAGGCACTGAAGCTTTCTTT. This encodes CASSVVSGPVSGTEAFF.

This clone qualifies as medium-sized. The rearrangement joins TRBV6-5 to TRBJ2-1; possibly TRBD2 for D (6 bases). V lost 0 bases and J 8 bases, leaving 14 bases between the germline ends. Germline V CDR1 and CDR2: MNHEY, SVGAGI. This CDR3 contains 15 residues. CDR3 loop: CASSYSRVGGDEQFF. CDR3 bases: TGTGCCAGCAGTTACTCGCGGGTCGGGGGAGATGAGCAGTTCTTC.

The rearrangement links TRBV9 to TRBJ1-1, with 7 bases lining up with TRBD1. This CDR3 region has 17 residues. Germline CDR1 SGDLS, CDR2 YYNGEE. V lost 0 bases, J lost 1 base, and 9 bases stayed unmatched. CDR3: CASSVGQGVRANTEAFF. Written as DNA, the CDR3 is TGTGCCAGCAGCGTAGGGCAGGGGGTCAGGGCGAACACTGAAGCTTTCTTT.

The CDR3 sequence is CASSFAGGTEAFF. CDR3 nucleotide sequence: TGTGCCAGCAGTTTCGCCGGCGGCACTGAAGCTTTCTTT. The chain recombines TRBV6-5 with TRBJ1-1; D not resolved. Germline V gives CDR1 MNHEY, CDR2 SVGAGI. This CDR3 comprises 13 residues. Trimming shortened V by 4 bases and J by 4 bases, and 10 bases separated the two germline ends.

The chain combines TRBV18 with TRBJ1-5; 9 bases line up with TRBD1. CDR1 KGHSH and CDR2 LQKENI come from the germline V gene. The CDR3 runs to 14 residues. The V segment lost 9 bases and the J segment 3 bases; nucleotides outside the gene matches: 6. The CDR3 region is CASSDRGANQPQHF. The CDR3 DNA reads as TGTGCCAGTTCAGACAGGGGGGCCAATCAGCCCCAGCATTTT.

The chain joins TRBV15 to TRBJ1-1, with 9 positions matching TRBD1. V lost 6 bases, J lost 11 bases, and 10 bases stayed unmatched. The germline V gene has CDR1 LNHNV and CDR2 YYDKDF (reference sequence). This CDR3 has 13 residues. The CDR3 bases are TGTGCCACCAGAGATGGACAGGGGCGGACGGCTTTCTTT. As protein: CATRDGQGRTAFF.

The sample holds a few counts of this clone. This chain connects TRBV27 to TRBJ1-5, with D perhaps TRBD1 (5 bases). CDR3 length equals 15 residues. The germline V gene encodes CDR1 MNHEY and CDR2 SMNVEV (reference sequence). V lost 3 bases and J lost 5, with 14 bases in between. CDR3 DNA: TGTGCCAGCAGTTTCGGAGGGGCTAGTTATCAGCCCCAGCATTTT. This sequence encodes CASSFGGASYQPQHF.

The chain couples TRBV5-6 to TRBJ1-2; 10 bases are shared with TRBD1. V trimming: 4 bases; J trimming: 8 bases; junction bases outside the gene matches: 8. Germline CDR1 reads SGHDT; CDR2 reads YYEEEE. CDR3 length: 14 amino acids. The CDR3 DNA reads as TGTGCCAGCAGCGAAAGGGACAGGGGTTTAGGCTACACCTTC. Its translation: CASSERDRGLGYTF.

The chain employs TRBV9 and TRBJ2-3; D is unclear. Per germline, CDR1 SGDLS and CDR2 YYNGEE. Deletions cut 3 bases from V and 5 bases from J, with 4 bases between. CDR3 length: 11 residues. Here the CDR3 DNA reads TGTGCCAGCAGCGCAGAAGATACGCAGTATTTT. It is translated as CASSAEDTQYF.

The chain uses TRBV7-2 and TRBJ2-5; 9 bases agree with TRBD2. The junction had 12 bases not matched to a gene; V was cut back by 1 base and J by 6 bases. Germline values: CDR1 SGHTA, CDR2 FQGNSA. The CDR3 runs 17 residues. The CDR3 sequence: CASSLVAGVSLLKTQYF. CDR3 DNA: TGTGCCAGCAGCTTAGTAGCGGGGGTCAGTCTTCTTAAGACCCAGTACTTC.

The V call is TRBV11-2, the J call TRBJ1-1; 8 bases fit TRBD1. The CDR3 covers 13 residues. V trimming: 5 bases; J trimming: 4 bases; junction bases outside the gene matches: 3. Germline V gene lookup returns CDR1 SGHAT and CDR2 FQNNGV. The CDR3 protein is CASSADRVTEAFF. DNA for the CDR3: TGTGCCAGCAGCGCGGACAGGGTCACTGAAGCTTTCTTT.

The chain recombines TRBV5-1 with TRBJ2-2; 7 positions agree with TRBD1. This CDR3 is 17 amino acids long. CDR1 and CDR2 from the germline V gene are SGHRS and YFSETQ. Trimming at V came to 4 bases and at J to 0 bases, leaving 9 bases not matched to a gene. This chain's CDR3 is CASSLANRGSNTGELFF. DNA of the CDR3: TGCGCCAGCAGCCTAGCTAACAGGGGCTCGAACACCGGGGAGCTGTTTTTT.

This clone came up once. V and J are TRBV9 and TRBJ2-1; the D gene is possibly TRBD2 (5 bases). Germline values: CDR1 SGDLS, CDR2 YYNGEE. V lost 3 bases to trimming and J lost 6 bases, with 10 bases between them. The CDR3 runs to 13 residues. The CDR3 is CASSERGINEQFF. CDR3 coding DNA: TGTGCCAGCAGCGAGAGAGGGATCAATGAGCAGTTCTTC.

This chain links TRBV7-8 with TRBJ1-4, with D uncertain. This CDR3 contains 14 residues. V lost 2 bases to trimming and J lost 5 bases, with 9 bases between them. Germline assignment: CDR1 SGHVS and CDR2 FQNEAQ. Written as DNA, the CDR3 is TGTGCCAGCAGCTTAAAAGGGAGAAATGAAAAACTGTTTTTT. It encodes CASSLKGRNEKLFF.

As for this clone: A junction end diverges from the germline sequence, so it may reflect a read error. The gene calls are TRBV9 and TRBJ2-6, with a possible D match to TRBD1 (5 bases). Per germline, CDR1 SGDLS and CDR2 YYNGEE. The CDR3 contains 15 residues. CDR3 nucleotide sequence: TGTGCCAGCAGCGTAGCAGGTTCTGGGGCCAACGGCCTGACTTTC. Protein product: CASSVAGSGANGLTF.

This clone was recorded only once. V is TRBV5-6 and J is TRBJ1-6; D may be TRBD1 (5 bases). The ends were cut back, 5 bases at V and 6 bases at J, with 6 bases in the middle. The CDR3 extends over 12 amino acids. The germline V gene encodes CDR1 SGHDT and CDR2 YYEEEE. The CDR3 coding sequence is TGTGCCAGCAGACAGGTTAATTCACCCCTCCACTTT. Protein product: CASRQVNSPLHF.

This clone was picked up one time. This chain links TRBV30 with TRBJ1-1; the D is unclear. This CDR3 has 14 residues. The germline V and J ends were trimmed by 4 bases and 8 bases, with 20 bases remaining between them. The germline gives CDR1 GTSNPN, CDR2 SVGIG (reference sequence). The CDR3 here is CAWTSARRRGEAFF. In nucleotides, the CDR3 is TGTGCCTGGACCTCCGCGCGGCGCCGAGGAGAAGCTTTCTTT.

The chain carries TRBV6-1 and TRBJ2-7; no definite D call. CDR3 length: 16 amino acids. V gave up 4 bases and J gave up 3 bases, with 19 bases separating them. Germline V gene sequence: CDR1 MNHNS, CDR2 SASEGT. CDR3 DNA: TGTGCCAGCAGTGTTGATCTTGCGGCCCAAGGCTACGAGCAGTACTTC. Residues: CASSVDLAAQGYEQYF.

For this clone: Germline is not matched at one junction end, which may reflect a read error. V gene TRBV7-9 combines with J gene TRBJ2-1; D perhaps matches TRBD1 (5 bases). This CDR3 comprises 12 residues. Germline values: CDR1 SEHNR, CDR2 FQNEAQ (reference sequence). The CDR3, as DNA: TGTTCCAGCAGCTTAGCCCAGGGTGGGCAGTTCTTC. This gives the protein CSSSLAQGGQFF.

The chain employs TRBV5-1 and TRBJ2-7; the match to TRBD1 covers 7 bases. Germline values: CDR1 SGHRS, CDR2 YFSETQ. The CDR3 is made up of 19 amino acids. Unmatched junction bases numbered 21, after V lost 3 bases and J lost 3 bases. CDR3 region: CASSSGLVTGNKGDYEQYF. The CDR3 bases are TGCGCCAGCAGCTCCGGCTTGGTGACAGGGAACAAGGGCGACTACGAGCAGTACTTC.

The CDR3 DNA follows: TGTGCCAGCAGCTTAGGGGGGTTACCGGGGGGCTATGATACGCAGTATTTT. Translating it yields CASSLGGLPGGYDTQYF. V is TRBV7-9 and J is TRBJ2-3; a possible D gene is TRBD2 (7 bases). CDR1 SEHNR and CDR2 FQNEAQ come from the germline V gene (reference sequence). CDR3 length: 17 residues. The V gene lost 1 base and the J gene lost 6 bases, with 20 bases spanning the gap. Filled out from reference TRBV7-9 and TRBJ2-3, the complete variable domain reads DTGVSQNPRHKITKRGQNVTFRCDPISEHNRLYWYRQTLGQGPEFLTYFQNEAQLEKSRLLSDRFSAERPKGSFSTLEIQRTEQGDSAMYLCASSLGGLPGGYDTQYFGPGTRLTVL.

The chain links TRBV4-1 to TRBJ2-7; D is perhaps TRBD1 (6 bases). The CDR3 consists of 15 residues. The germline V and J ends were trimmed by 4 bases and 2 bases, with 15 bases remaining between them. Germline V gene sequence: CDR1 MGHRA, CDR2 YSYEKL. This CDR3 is CASSPRQAGPYEQYF. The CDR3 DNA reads TGCGCCAGCAGCCCTCGACAGGCCGGGCCCTACGAGCAGTACTTC.

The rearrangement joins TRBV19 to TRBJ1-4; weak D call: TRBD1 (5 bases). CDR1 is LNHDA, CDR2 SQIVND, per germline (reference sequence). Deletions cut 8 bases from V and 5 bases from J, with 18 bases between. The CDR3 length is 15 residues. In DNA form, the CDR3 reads TGTGCCAGTGGCGCTGCGGGGGGGATAAATGAAAAACTGTTTTTT. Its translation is CASGAAGGINEKLFF.